This T cell receptor (beta chain) was sequenced during a study of T-cell memory formation after mild COVID-19. Germline V CDR1 and CDR2: DFQATT, SNEGSKA (reference sequence). The CDR3 sequence is 14 residues long. TCRdb analysed the 5' RACE reads with MiXCR anew, one entry per CDR3 protein. The table records 250,000 to 350,000 distinct CDR3 sequences, more than 15% of them present only once. Many counts were recorded for this clonotype. V usage is TRBV20-1 and J usage is TRBJ2-7, with D perhaps matching TRBD1 (6 bases). This clonotype was obtained from a man aged 18 to 30 who had mild COVID-19 (a few samples of this study predate the infection). Cell type and time point are not known. Input material: PBMCs or a T cell subset sorted from them (not recorded which). CDR3 in DNA: TGCAGTGCCAGAGGGACAAACGTCTCCTACGAGCAGTACGTC. Translation gives CSARGTNVSYEQYV.